This TCR beta chain came from a study of shared clonotypes between healthy human individuals. Findings and caveats of the study: In the sorted subsets, rarefaction showed sequencing was incomplete despite large depth. Non-shared clonotypes had lower generation probabilities than those shared by all four donors.

Data came from immunoSEQ multiplex PCR; TCRdb stores just in-frame clones and leaves some out. The sample yields about 2.5 million clones, around 92% seen once. V lost 6 bases and J lost 5, with 19 bases in between. In germline, CDR1 is MNHEY, CDR2 SVGAGI. This CDR3 has 15 residues. With regard to this clone: What it binds is not known.

The chain links TRBV6-5 to TRBJ2-5; D is perhaps TRBD1 (7 bases). The sequencing input was naive CD4+ T cells from PBMCs. Specified subset: CD45RA+ positively selected. This receptor was taken from a young man in good health. Some clones in this sample may be carry-over from other donors' samples. The DNA of the CDR3 is TGTGCCAGCAGCATTAACAGGGGTCGGGGGGAGACCCAGTACTTC. Translated: CASSINRGRGETQYF.